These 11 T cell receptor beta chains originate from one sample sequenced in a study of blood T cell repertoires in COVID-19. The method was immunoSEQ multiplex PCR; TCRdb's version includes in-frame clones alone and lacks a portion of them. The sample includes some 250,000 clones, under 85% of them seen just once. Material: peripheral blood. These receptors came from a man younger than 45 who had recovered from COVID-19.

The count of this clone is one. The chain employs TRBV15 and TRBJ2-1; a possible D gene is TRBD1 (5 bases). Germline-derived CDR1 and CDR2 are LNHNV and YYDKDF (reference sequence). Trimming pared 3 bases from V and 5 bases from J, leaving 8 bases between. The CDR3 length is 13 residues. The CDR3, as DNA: TGTGCCACCAGCAGCCAGACAGACAATGAGCAGTTCTTC. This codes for CATSSQTDNEQFF.

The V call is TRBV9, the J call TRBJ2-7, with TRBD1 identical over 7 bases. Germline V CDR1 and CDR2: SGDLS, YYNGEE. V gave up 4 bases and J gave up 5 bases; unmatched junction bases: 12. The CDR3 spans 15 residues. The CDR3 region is CASSSTSDRNHEQYF. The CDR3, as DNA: TGTGCCAGCAGCTCTACCTCGGACAGGAACCACGAGCAGTACTTC.

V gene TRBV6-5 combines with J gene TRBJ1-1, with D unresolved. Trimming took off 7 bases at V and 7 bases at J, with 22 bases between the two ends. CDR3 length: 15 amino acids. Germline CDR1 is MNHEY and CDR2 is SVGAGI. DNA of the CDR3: TGTGCCAGCATCCTCCGGGAAGGGTTTGTTGGTGAAGCTTTCTTT. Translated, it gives CASILREGFVGEAFF.

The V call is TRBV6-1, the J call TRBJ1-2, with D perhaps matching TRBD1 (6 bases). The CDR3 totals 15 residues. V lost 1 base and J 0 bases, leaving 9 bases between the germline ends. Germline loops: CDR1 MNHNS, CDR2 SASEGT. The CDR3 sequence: CASSEGTAPNYGYTF. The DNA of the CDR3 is TGTGCCAGCAGTGAAGGGACAGCCCCTAACTATGGCTACACCTTC.

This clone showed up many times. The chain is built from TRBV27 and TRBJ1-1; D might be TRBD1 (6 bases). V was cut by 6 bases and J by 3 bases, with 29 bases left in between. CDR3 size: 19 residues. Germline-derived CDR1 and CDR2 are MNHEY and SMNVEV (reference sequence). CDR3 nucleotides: TGTGCCAGCAGCTACCCCGGAATCTCGACAGGAATGGTAGACACTGAAGCTTTCTTT. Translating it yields CASSYPGISTGMVDTEAFF.

The CDR3 DNA is TGTGCCAGCAGACGGGGGGGCGGCACCGGGGAGCTGTTTTTT. Protein product: CASRRGGGTGELFF. The V and J genes are TRBV2 and TRBJ2-2; 8 bases are a match to TRBD2. V trimming: 6 bases; J trimming: 4 bases; junction bases outside the gene matches: 4. The CDR3 spans 14 residues. Germline CDR1 and CDR2: SNHLY and FYNNEI.

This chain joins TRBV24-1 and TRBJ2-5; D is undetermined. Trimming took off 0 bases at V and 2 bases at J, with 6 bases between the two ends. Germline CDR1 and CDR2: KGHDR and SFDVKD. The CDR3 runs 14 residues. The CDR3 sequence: CATSDLREQETQYF. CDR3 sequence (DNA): TGTGCCACCAGTGATTTGCGCGAACAAGAGACCCAGTACTTC.

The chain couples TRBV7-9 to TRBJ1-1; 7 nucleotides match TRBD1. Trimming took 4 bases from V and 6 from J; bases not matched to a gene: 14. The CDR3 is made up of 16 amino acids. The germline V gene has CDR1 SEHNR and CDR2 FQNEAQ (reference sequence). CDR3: CASSSIAALTGAEAFF. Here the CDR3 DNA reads TGTGCCAGCAGCTCAATAGCGGCACTAACAGGGGCTGAAGCTTTCTTT.

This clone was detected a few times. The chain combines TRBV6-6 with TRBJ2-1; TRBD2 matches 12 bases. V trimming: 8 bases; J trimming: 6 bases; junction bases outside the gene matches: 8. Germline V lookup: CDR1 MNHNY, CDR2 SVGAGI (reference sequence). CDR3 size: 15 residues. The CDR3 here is CASLTSGGISNEQFF. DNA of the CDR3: TGTGCCAGCCTGACTAGCGGGGGAATCAGCAATGAGCAGTTCTTC.

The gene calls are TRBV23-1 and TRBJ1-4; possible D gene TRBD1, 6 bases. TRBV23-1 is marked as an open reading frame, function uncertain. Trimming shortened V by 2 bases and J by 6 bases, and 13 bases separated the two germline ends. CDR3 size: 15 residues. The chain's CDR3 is CASSQKNRVHEKLFF. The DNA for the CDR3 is TGCGCCAGCAGTCAAAAGAACAGGGTTCATGAAAAACTGTTTTTT.

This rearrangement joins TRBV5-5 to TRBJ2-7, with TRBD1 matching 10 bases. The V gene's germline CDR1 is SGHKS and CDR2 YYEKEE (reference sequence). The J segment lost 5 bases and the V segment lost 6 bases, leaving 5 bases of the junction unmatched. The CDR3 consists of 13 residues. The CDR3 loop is CASTLDRGHEQYV. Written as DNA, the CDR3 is TGTGCCAGCACCCTCGACAGGGGGCACGAGCAGTACGTC.